These T cell receptor beta chains were read from a single sample in a study of blood T cell repertoires in COVID-19. Profiling relied on immunoSEQ multiplex PCR, and the TCRdb table lists in-frame clones only, not all of them. The sample has hundreds of thousands of clones; around 91% are singletons. Sequencing was carried out using PBMCs or T cells enriched from blood (not recorded which). These receptors all stem from a man under 40 who had recovered from COVID-19. CDR3s include the opening cysteine and the closing phenylalanine or tryptophan. D genes are given only for firm matches. A clone size is listed for some rows: how often the clone was seen (once, few, many), or a class if it is expanded.

cdr3_aa	cdr3_nt	d_call	clone_size	v_call	j_call
CASSGTTGANEKLFF	TGCGCCAGCAGTGGGACGACAGGGGCTAATGAAAAACTGTTTTTT	TRBD1	-	TRBV10-2	TRBJ1-4
CASSEQAGGTGELFF	TGCGCCAGCAGTGAGCAAGCGGGTGGGACCGGGGAGCTGTTTTTT	-	-	TRBV10-1	TRBJ2-2
CASSLLGHRDNEQFF	TGTGCCAGCAGCCTCCTAGGACACCGAGACAATGAGCAGTTCTTC	-	-	TRBV13	TRBJ2-1
CASSPPAGRGYTF	TGTGCCAGTTCCCCCCCAGCAGGGCGTGGCTACACCTTC	-	few	TRBV19	TRBJ1-2
CASSIPVDRVRRSPNYGYTF	TGTGCCAGTAGCATACCAGTCGACAGGGTCAGACGATCACCGAACTATGGCTACACCTTC	TRBD1	-	TRBV19	TRBJ1-2
CASSHASGVETEAFF	TGTGCCAGCTCACACGCCTCAGGGGTTGAGACTGAAGCTTTCTTT	-	-	TRBV18	TRBJ1-1
CASSPRTGGATDTQYF	TGTGCCAGCAGTCCAAGGACAGGGGGGGCGACAGATACGCAGTATTTT	TRBD1	-	TRBV28	TRBJ2-3
CASSQDSGTRAFF	TGTGCCAGCAGCCAAGATAGTGGGACTAGGGCTTTCTTT	-	-	TRBV3-1/TRBV3-2	TRBJ1-1
CASSWGQSSAFF	TGTGCCAGCAGCTGGGGACAGAGCTCGGCTTTCTTT	TRBD1	few	TRBV7-9	TRBJ1-1
CTSSQVGQPQHF	TGCACCAGCAGCCAAGTCGGTCAGCCCCAGCATTTT	-	-	TRBV1	TRBJ1-5
CASSRDTGNQPQHF	TGTGCCAGCTCCCGGGACACGGGAAATCAGCCCCAGCATTTT	-	-	TRBV18	TRBJ1-5
CASSRGGANGYTF	TGTGCCAGCAGCCGGGGGGGGGCCAATGGCTACACCTTC	-	-	TRBV3-1/TRBV3-2	TRBJ1-2
CASSEGSGQTAEAFF	TGTGCCAGCAGTGAAGGAAGCGGGCAGACAGCTGAAGCTTTCTTT	-	-	TRBV2	TRBJ1-1
CASSSGGAGTDTQYF	TGTGCCAGCAGTTCCGGGGGGGCCGGCACAGATACGCAGTATTTT	TRBD2	-	TRBV28	TRBJ2-3
CASSHNNQASSYNEQFF	TGCGCCAGCAGCCACAACAACCAGGCGAGCTCCTACAATGAGCAGTTCTTC	-	-	TRBV4-1	TRBJ2-1
CASSSDGGYDEQYF	TGTGCCAGCAGTTCCGATGGGGGGTATGACGAGCAGTACTTC	-	-	TRBV6-5	TRBJ2-7
CASSPLGLAASLETQYF	TGTGCCAGCTCACCATTGGGACTAGCTGCGTCGTTAGAGACCCAGTACTTC	TRBD2	-	TRBV18	TRBJ2-5
CASSYSRVVNTEAFF	TGTGCCAGCAGTTATTCCCGAGTTGTGAACACTGAAGCTTTCTTT	-	few	TRBV6-5	TRBJ1-1
CATSTRPLDNYGYTF	TGTGCCACCAGCACGAGGCCCCTGGATAACTATGGCTACACCTTC	-	-	TRBV15	TRBJ1-2
CASSPTSGRETQYF	TGTGCCAGCTCACCAACTAGCGGGAGGGAGACCCAGTACTTC	TRBD2	-	TRBV18	TRBJ2-5
CASRGLAGAGSPGELFF	TGTGCCAGCAGAGGACTAGCGGGAGCGGGGTCCCCCGGGGAGCTGTTTTTT	TRBD2	-	TRBV2	TRBJ2-2
CASSPPRGGAARYNEQFF	TGTGCCAGCTCACCACCTCGCGGTGGGGCCGCACGTTACAATGAGCAGTTCTTC	-	-	TRBV18	TRBJ2-1
CASSEAASYTDTQYF	TGTGCCAGCAGCGAGGCAGCGAGTTACACAGATACGCAGTATTTT	-	-	TRBV3-1/TRBV3-2	TRBJ2-3
CASSPGRRAADTQYF	TGTGCCAGCAGCCCCGGGAGGAGGGCCGCAGATACGCAGTATTTT	TRBD2	-	TRBV5-5	TRBJ2-3
CASSAGQGIYEQYF	TGTGCCAGCAGCGCGGGACAGGGGATCTACGAGCAGTACTTC	TRBD1	-	TRBV5-4	TRBJ2-7
CATSRENWREYLISGNEQFF	TGTGCCACCAGCAGAGAGAATTGGCGGGAGTATCTTATATCGGGTAATGAGCAGTTCTTC	TRBD2	-	TRBV15	TRBJ2-1
CASSELGLRTGELFF	TGTGCCAGCAGTGAGCTGGGACTACGCACCGGGGAGCTGTTTTTT	TRBD2	-	TRBV6-1	TRBJ2-2
CATRGQGDQPQHF	TGTGCCACCCGGGGACAGGGAGATCAGCCCCAGCATTTT	TRBD1	-	TRBV10-3	TRBJ1-5
CASSQDQYGYTF	TGCGCCAGCAGCCAAGATCAATATGGCTACACCTTC	-	-	TRBV4-1	TRBJ1-2
CASSLHGGNTIYF	TGTGCCAGCAGCCTTCACGGTGGAAACACCATATATTTT	-	-	TRBV5-6	TRBJ1-3
CASGHVQGAVTGELFF	TGTGCCAGCGGACATGTACAGGGGGCGGTCACCGGGGAGCTGTTTTTT	TRBD1	-	TRBV7-8	TRBJ2-2
CASSTRVSFGGYTF	TGTGCCAGTAGTACCAGGGTTTCGTTCGGTGGCTACACCTTC	-	-	TRBV19	TRBJ1-2
CSVEQGAPNYGYTF	TGCAGCGTTGAGCAAGGGGCTCCTAACTATGGCTACACCTTC	-	-	TRBV29-1	TRBJ1-2
CAITDRGNTEAFF	TGTGCCATCACAGACAGGGGGAACACTGAAGCTTTCTTT	TRBD1	-	TRBV10-3	TRBJ1-1
CASSSSFHTGELFF	TGTGCCAGCAGCTCTAGTTTTCACACCGGGGAGCTGTTTTTT	-	-	TRBV7-9	TRBJ2-2
CASSQDINQPQHF	TGTGCCAGCAGCCAAGATATTAATCAGCCCCAGCATTTT	-	-	TRBV3-1/TRBV3-2	TRBJ1-5
CASSLPSGRDGEQYF	TGTGCCAGCAGCCTCCCTAGCGGGAGGGACGGTGAGCAGTACTTC	TRBD2	-	TRBV11-1	TRBJ2-7
CAWSVHAGGARNQPQHF	TGTGCCTGGAGTGTACACGCAGGGGGCGCACGCAATCAGCCCCAGCATTTT	TRBD1	-	TRBV30	TRBJ1-5
CASSQGTGGQAPLHF	TGCGCCAGCAGCCAAGGGACAGGCGGACAGGCACCCCTCCACTTT	TRBD1	-	TRBV4-1	TRBJ1-6
CASSPGQGAYGYTF	TGTGCCAGCTCCCCCGGGCAGGGGGCCTATGGCTACACCTTC	TRBD1	-	TRBV18	TRBJ1-2
CASRPRGLYGYTF	TGTGCCAGCAGGCCCAGGGGCCTCTATGGCTACACCTTC	-	-	TRBV12-3/TRBV12-4	TRBJ1-2
CASSFTRIEELFF	TGTGCCAGCAGTTTTACGAGGATCGAGGAGCTGTTTTTT	-	-	TRBV28	TRBJ2-2
CASSSWTGEKLFF	TGTGCCAGCAGTTCCTGGACAGGAGAAAAACTGTTTTTT	TRBD1	-	TRBV27	TRBJ1-4
CSVSWTGVNQPQHF	TGCAGCGTTTCGTGGACAGGAGTCAATCAGCCCCAGCATTTT	TRBD1	-	TRBV29-1	TRBJ1-5
CASSEQGGYNQPQHF	TGCGCCAGCAGTGAGCAAGGAGGGTACAATCAGCCCCAGCATTTT	-	-	TRBV10-2	TRBJ1-5
CASSVEGHSTGELFF	TGTGCCAGCAGCGTAGAAGGACATTCAACCGGGGAGCTGTTTTTT	-	-	TRBV9	TRBJ2-2
CASSYLWESTIYF	TGTGCCAGCAGTTACCTGTGGGAGTCCACCATATATTTT	-	-	TRBV6-6	TRBJ1-3
CASRKGYSSGSYEQYF	TGTGCCAGCAGAAAGGGGTACTCTTCAGGCTCCTACGAGCAGTACTTC	-	-	TRBV27	TRBJ2-7